The sequence of this T cell receptor (beta chain) was determined in a study of blood T cells in healthy people across ages. Every donor gave roughly 9.2 milliliters of peripheral blood. PCR was performed a second time for about 7 to 12 cycles using a sample-barcoded 5' primer and a J-beta primer mix. A tag from a template-switch adaptor with 12 random nucleotides marked each cDNA molecule. TCRdb re-analysed the 5' RACE reads in MiXCR, keeping a single row per CDR3 protein. This table has approximately 780,000 distinct CDR3 sequences, about a quarter appearing once. The length of the CDR3 is 17 residues. The germline V gene encodes CDR1 SGHVS and CDR2 FQNEAQ. The J segment lost 0 bases and the V segment lost 5 bases, leaving 7 bases of the junction unmatched. The same sample was also used in a study of T cells of mothers and their children. In that study: Persistent microchimeric T cell clones were not found at ~100 per million sensitivity.

The TCR was taken from a boy between 10 and 17 years old in good health. The gene calls are TRBV7-8 and TRBJ2-3; 11 positions agree with TRBD2. Sample: blood. CDR3 nucleotide sequence: TGTGCCAGCAGCAAGAGGACTAGCGGGCCTAGCACAGATACGCAGTATTTT. This encodes CASSKRTSGPSTDTQYF. Complete variable domain (other parts from reference TRBV7-8 and TRBJ2-3): GAGVSQSPRYKVAKRGQDVALRCDPISGHVSLFWYQQALGQGPEFLTYFQNEAQLDKSGLPSDRFFAERPEGSVSTLKIQRTQQEDSAVYLCASSKRTSGPSTDTQYFGPGTRLTVL.